This T cell receptor beta chain stems from a study of T-cell memory formation after mild COVID-19. Study results and caveats: Contracting CD4+ clones lay largely in CM and EM, with CD8+ ones residing in EMRA.

CDR1 SGDLS and CDR2 YYNGEE come from the germline V gene. Trimming stripped 0 bases from V and 1 base from J, with 7 bases between. The CDR3 loop spans 14 amino acids. Researchers used 5'RACE with constant-segment primers to make TCR alpha and TCR beta cDNA libraries that carry sample barcodes and UMIs. TCRdb fed the 5' RACE reads into MiXCR, producing one record per CDR3 protein. The sample has hundreds of thousands of distinct CDR3 sequences, more than 15% seen once. This clonotype was detected only a few times. What it binds is unknown. This TCR derives from an adult woman who had mild COVID-19 (a few samples of this study predate the infection). Cell type and time point are not known. This sequence joins TRBV9 and TRBJ1-1; no clear D. The sample was PBMCs or a T cell subset sorted from them (not recorded which). CDR3 loop: CASSVGAQNTEAFF. DNA for the CDR3: TGTGCCAGCAGCGTAGGAGCCCAGAACACTGAAGCTTTCTTT.